This T cell receptor (beta chain) was retrieved from a study of identical twins (dated by TCRdb to 2016 to 2017). With respect to the entire study: To test whether fetal clonotypes persist, the study used deep sequencing on TCR alpha and beta repertoires from monozygotic twins, unrelated adults of various ages, and cord blood. Replicate twin experiments were performed at different times using different library preparation protocols to rule out contamination. Broad study findings and their caveats: Fewer insertions were carried by abundant cord blood beta clonotypes; a weaker similar trend was observed in young adult naive repertoires, while no such trend was observed in memory repertoires. Compared with coincidental sharing between unrelated individuals, out-of-frame TCR alpha sequences shared between twins showed an excess of sequences with low generation probability. Because the same donors could not be followed over many years, the conclusions depended on cross-sectional statistical analysis. Out-of-frame TCR alpha sharing in monozygotic twins was systematically underestimated by recombination models, whereas sharing between unrelated individuals was in agreement with the recombination models. Invariant T cells such as MAIT and iNKT could partly confound zero-insertion analyses, although diverse VJ usage argued against such confounding for most clonotypes. A weaker excess of twin sharing was found in beta out-of-frame sequences because the signal-to-noise ratio was lowered by fewer shared sequences.

From the germline V gene (reference sequence), CDR1 is SEHNR and CDR2 is FQNEAQ. The CDR3 goes from the cysteine to the phenylalanine over 15 residues. Only the CDR3 region is kept as DNA, spanning 45 bases read in frame from base 1. Relative to germline, V is missing 3 bases and J is missing 5 bases, with 5 bases of the junction outside any gene match. Libraries were constructed by 5' RACE. TCRdb records Illumina HiSeq 2000 as the sequencer. Template switching added a universal primer binding site, and the final cDNA carried a unique molecular identifier that allowed TCR cDNA molecules to be counted accurately. Specific primers in the conserved constant-segment region were used to synthesize first-strand cDNA for the TCR alpha and beta chains. To control for contamination, every cDNA library carried two barcodes: a SMART-Mk sample barcode plus Illumina barcodes. TruSeq adapter sequences and Illumina sample barcodes were added in two successive PCR steps. Sequencing of the TCR alpha and beta cDNA libraries was done on the Illumina HiSeq platform using custom primers. In the source study's methods: MiGEC processed the raw reads to extract unique molecular identifiers, while MiXCR was used to determine the CDR3 positions. Recombination models were inferred per individual with the repgenHMM and IGoR tools using an EM algorithm. Shared clonotypes were analyzed with the tcR package in R, and sharing was normalized by the product of cloneset sizes. To study raw recombination without the effects of thymic and clonal selection, out-of-frame nonproductive sequences were analyzed. TCRdb applied fastp at Q25 and MiXCR to the public reads, then kept only in-frame beta chains. A single entry per CDR3 protein holds the most common genes and DNA from its merged rows. TCRdb, not the authors, supplied the V and J calls. Counted in this sample were about 720,000 distinct CDR3 sequences; around 8.6% of them appeared once. Approximately 0.94% of the sample rests with the top ten.

This clonotype has ten or more counts. No antigen is known for it. Per-nucleotide qualities are absent, and no much larger clonotype sits a single base away. All donors were healthy Caucasians. Three pairs of female monozygotic twins, all aged about 18 to 29 years, were included in the twin cohort. Peripheral blood mononuclear cells were used as the source from which RNA for TCR libraries was isolated. The same sample was also studied in work on yellow fever vaccine responses in identical twins. The second publication reports: According to the authors, the vaccine-induced T cell response in identical twins seemed to be partly convergent and partly specific to each individual. The study precisely tracked vaccine-responding T cell clones in identical twins.

The origin of this receptor is a woman aged 18-35 years in good health. The chain is made from TRBV7-9 and TRBJ2-2, and TRBD2 aligns with 8 junction nucleotides. Material for sequencing was PBMCs. CDR3 loop: CASSLDSGKTGELFF. The nucleotides read TGTGCCAGCAGCTTGGATAGCGGGAAGACCGGGGAGCTGTTTTTT.